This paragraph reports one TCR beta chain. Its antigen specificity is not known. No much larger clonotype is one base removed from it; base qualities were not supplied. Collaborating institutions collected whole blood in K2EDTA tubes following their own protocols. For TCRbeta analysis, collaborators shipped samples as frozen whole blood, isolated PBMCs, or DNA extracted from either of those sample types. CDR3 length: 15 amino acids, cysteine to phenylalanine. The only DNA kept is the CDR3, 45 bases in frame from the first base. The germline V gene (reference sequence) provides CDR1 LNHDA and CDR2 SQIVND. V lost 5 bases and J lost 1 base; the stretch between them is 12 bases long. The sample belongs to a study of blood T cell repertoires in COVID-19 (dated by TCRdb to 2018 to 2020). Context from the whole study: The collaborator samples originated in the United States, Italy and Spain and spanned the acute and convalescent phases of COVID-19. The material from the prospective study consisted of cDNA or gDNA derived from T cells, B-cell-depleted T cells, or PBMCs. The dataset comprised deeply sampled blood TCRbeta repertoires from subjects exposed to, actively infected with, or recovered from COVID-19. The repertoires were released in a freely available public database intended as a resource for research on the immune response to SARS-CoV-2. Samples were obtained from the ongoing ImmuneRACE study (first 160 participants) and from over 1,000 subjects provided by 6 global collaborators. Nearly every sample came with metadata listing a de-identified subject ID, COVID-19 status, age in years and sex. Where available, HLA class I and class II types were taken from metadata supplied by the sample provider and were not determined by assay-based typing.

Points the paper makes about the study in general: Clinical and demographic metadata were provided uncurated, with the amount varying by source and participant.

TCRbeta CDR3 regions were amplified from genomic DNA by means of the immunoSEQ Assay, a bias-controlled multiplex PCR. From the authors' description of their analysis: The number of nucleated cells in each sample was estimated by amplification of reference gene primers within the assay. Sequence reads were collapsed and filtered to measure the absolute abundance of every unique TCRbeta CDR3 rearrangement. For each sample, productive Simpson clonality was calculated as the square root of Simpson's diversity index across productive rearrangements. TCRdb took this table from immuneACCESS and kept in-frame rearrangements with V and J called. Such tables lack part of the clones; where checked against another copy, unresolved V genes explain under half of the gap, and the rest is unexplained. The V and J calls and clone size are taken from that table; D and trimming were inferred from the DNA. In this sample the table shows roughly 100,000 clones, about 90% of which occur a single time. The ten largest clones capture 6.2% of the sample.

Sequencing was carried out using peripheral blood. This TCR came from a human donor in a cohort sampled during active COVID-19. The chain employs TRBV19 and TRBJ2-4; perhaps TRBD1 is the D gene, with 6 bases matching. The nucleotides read TGTGCCAGTAGTGACGGACAGTTCGCCAAAAACATTCAGTACTTC. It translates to CASSDGQFAKNIQYF.